The 23 T cell receptor beta chains below were found in one sample sequenced in a study of T cell responses to AZD1222 COVID-19 vaccine. The method was immunoSEQ multiplex PCR; TCRdb's version includes in-frame clones alone and lacks a portion of them. The sample shows about 120,000 clones, roughly 93% of them seen only once. The material sequenced was peripheral blood, taken on day 0 of AZD1222 vaccination. These receptors were collected from an adult in good health.

The chain links TRBV7-2 to TRBJ2-1, with TRBD2 matching over 16 bases. This CDR3 contains 18 residues. The V gene end was trimmed by 5 bases and the J gene end by 6 bases; junction bases not matched to a gene: 10. Germline V lookup: CDR1 SGHTA, CDR2 FQGNSA. The CDR3: CASSTKGTSGRASNEQFF. The CDR3 DNA sequence: TGTGCCAGCAGCACAAAAGGGACTAGCGGGAGGGCCTCCAATGAGCAGTTCTTC.

The chain joins TRBV5-1 to TRBJ2-3; D ambiguous. V gave up 0 bases and J gave up 2 bases, with 7 bases separating them. Germline V gives CDR1 SGHRS, CDR2 YFSETQ. There are 14 residues in the CDR3. The CDR3 here is CASSLGLTTDTQYF. CDR3 in DNA: TGCGCCAGCAGCTTGGGGCTGACCACAGATACGCAGTATTTT.

The chain recombines TRBV6-5 with TRBJ2-7; the D gene is possibly TRBD2 (6 bases). Germline assignment: CDR1 MNHEY and CDR2 SVGAGI. The CDR3 has 15 amino acids. V lost 6 bases, J lost 2 bases, and 17 bases lay in between. The CDR3 spells CASSPGLLTTYEQYF. DNA of the CDR3: TGTGCCAGCAGCCCGGGACTCCTGACAACCTACGAGCAGTACTTC.

The rearrangement links TRBV14 to TRBJ1-6; D is uncertain. The V end lost 0 bases, the J end lost 9 bases, and 15 bases lay between the germline ends. The CDR3 sequence is 16 residues long. Germline V gene data show CDR1 as SGHDN and CDR2 as FVKESK. The CDR3 here is CASSQDFVGVGSPLHF. The CDR3, as DNA: TGTGCCAGCAGCCAAGATTTCGTCGGAGTCGGTTCACCCCTCCACTTT.

V gene TRBV27 combines with J gene TRBJ1-2, with 7 nucleotides matching TRBD1. The ends lost 6 bases at V and 3 bases at J; junction bases unmatched: 4. Germline CDR1 is MNHEY and CDR2 is SMNVEV (reference sequence). The CDR3 has 13 amino acids. For the CDR3, the DNA is TGTGCCAGCAGCATCGGACAGGACTATGGCTACACCTTC. Its translation is CASSIGQDYGYTF.

The chain uses TRBV29-1 and TRBJ2-3, with unresolved D. Germline loops: CDR1 SQVTM, CDR2 ANQGSEA. V dropped 4 bases and J dropped 4 bases, with 15 bases sitting between them. CDR3 size: 14 residues. DNA for the CDR3: TGCAGCGTTGTGTGGGGTTTTGTGCCAGATACGCAGTATTTT. Protein: CSVVWGFVPDTQYF.

The chain is built from TRBV28 and TRBJ1-2, with 9 nucleotides matching TRBD1. Germline CDR1 is MDHEN and CDR2 is SYDVKM. This CDR3 is built from 14 residues. Trimming cost V 4 bases and J 4 bases; bases outside gene matches: 4. CDR3 in amino acids: CASSSRDRVYGYTF. The CDR3 DNA follows: TGTGCCAGCAGTTCCCGGGACAGGGTCTATGGCTACACCTTC.

This clone occurred a few times. The genes are TRBV14 and TRBJ2-1; possibly TRBD2 for D (5 bases). This CDR3 comprises 15 residues. Trimming took off 4 bases at V and 1 base at J, with 11 bases between the two ends. CDR1 SGHDN and CDR2 FVKESK come from the germline V gene. The CDR3 coding sequence is TGTGCCAGCAGCCTTAGGGAGACTTCCTACAATGAGCAGTTCTTC. This codes for CASSLRETSYNEQFF.

The J gene is TRBJ1-2, the V gene TRBV6-5, with D perhaps matching TRBD1 (5 bases). Germline V gives CDR1 MNHEY, CDR2 SVGAGI. CDR3 size: 15 residues. V lost 6 bases to trimming and J lost 3 bases, with 17 bases between them. The CDR3 loop is CASRPSPDTYYGYTF. Here the CDR3 DNA reads TGTGCCAGCAGACCCAGCCCGGACACATACTATGGCTACACCTTC.

J is TRBJ1-5 and V is TRBV5-5; no firm D call. Germline V gives CDR1 SGHKS, CDR2 YYEKEE (reference sequence). CDR3 length: 16 residues. The V gene lost 0 bases and the J gene lost 4 bases, with 14 bases spanning the gap. This chain's CDR3 is CASSLGFGTPNQPQHF. As DNA, the CDR3 is TGTGCCAGCAGCTTGGGGTTTGGTACGCCAAATCAGCCCCAGCATTTT.

This chain links TRBV4-1 with TRBJ2-2; D is unresolved. The CDR3 loop spans 15 amino acids. Germline V gene data show CDR1 as MGHRA and CDR2 as YSYEKL. V was shortened by 4 bases and J by 4 bases, with 13 bases between the two germline ends. The CDR3 nucleotides are TGCGCCAGCAGCCCCTTGGGCGCAGTCACCGGGGAGCTGTTTTTT. It yields the protein CASSPLGAVTGELFF.

This chain uses TRBV5-1 with TRBJ1-1; no clear D. CDR1 is SGHRS, CDR2 YFSETQ, per germline. This CDR3 region has 16 residues. Between the trimmed V and J ends, which lost 0 bases and 1 base, there was a span of 13 bases. As DNA, the CDR3 is TGCGCCAGCAGCTTGGATATCGGCAGCAGGAACACTGAAGCTTTCTTT. Translating gives CASSLDIGSRNTEAFF. Variable domain in full (rest from reference TRBV5-1 and TRBJ1-1): KAGVTQTPRYLIKTRGQQVTLSCSPISGHRSVSWYQQTPGQGLQFLFEYFSETQRNKGNFPGRFSGRQFSNSRSEMNVSTLELGDSALYLCASSLDIGSRNTEAFFGQGTRLTVV.

This chain uses TRBV19 with TRBJ1-6; tentatively, D is TRBD1 (5 bases). Germline CDR1 reads LNHDA; CDR2 reads SQIVND (reference sequence). This CDR3 contains 19 residues. The V and J ends lost 4 bases and 9 bases respectively, with 28 bases between them. The CDR3 DNA reads as TGTGCCAGTAGTAGAGCTTCCGGTTCGAAAGGGGTAGTGGCTTCACCCCTCCACTTT. Its translation is CASSRASGSKGVVASPLHF.

Here the CDR3 reads CASLSARDPNTGELFF. The CDR3 nucleotides are TGTGCCAGCCTCAGCGCCAGGGATCCAAACACCGGGGAGCTGTTTTTT. The chain carries TRBV27 and TRBJ2-2; the D gene is possibly TRBD1 (5 bases). V lost 8 bases to trimming and J lost 2 bases, with 18 bases between them. Germline CDR1 and CDR2: MNHEY and SMNVEV (reference sequence). This CDR3 is 16 amino acids long.

This chain links TRBV6-7 with TRBJ2-3; 10 nucleotides align to TRBD2. TRBV6-7 is filed as an ORF, its function uncertain. Trimming at V came to 2 bases and at J to 4 bases, leaving 6 bases not matched to a gene. This CDR3 is built from 16 residues. CDR3 coding DNA: TGTGCCAGCAGTTACGAACTAGCGGGATTGGCAGATACGCAGTATTTT. It is translated as CASSYELAGLADTQYF.

The CDR3 DNA sequence: TGTGCCAGTAGTCCTACCGTCTATTCGAACACTGAAGCTTTCTTT. Protein product: CASSPTVYSNTEAFF. This chain connects TRBV19 to TRBJ1-1, with no clear D. This CDR3 is 15 amino acids long. CDR1 LNHDA and CDR2 SQIVND come from the germline V gene (reference sequence). Trimming cost V 5 bases and J 1 base, with 14 bases left between them.

The chain has TRBV5-6 and TRBJ2-7; D unclear. CDR3 length: 13 residues. Germline V gene sequence: CDR1 SGHDT, CDR2 YYEEEE. Trimming took 1 base from V and 1 from J, leaving 6 bases between them. CDR3 residues: CASSLLESYEQYF. The CDR3 nucleotides read TGTGCCAGCAGCTTGCTAGAGTCCTACGAGCAGTACTTC. Complete variable domain (other parts from reference TRBV5-6 and TRBJ2-7): DAGVTQSPTHLIKTRGQQVTLRCSPKSGHDTVSWYQQALGQGPQFIFQYYEEEERQRGNFPDRFSGHQFPNYSSELNVNALLLGDSALYLCASSLLESYEQYFGPGTRLTVT.

This chain joins TRBV27 and TRBJ1-2; 8 bases align to TRBD1. This CDR3 has 15 residues. CDR1 and CDR2 (germline): MNHEY, SMNVEV (reference sequence). The J segment lost 4 bases and the V segment lost 2 bases, leaving 6 bases of the junction unmatched. CDR3 in amino acids: CASSLVWTGSYGYTF. CDR3 coding DNA: TGTGCCAGCAGTTTAGTCTGGACAGGGAGCTATGGCTACACCTTC.

The chain links TRBV18 to TRBJ1-1; maybe TRBD1 (5 bases). The V gene lost 3 bases and the J gene lost 0 bases, with 8 bases spanning the gap. The CDR3 contains 14 residues. Germline CDR1 reads KGHSH; CDR2 reads LQKENI. For the CDR3, the DNA is TGTGCCAGCTCACCCTCGACAGTGAACACTGAAGCTTTCTTT. Translated: CASSPSTVNTEAFF.

The chain is built from TRBV28 and TRBJ2-2, with 8 bases lining up with TRBD2. Germline CDR1 and CDR2: MDHEN and SYDVKM. This CDR3 spans 16 amino acids. J gave up 1 base and V 8 bases, and 9 bases lay outside the gene matches. The CDR3 loop reads CASHRRGGLNTGELFF. The CDR3, as DNA: TGTGCCAGCCACCGTCGGGGGGGCCTGAACACCGGGGAGCTGTTTTTT.

This chain connects TRBV28 to TRBJ1-1, with D unclear. The V end was cut by 5 bases, the J end by 7 bases, with 8 bases between. The CDR3 extends over 11 amino acids. CDR1 is MDHEN, CDR2 SYDVKM, per germline. In nucleotides, the CDR3 is TGTGCCAGCAGTCTCTCGGGTGAAGCTTTCTTT. It translates to CASSLSGEAFF.

V and J are TRBV3-1 (or the pseudogene TRBV3-2) and TRBJ2-1; possibly TRBD2 for D (6 bases). V was cut by 0 bases and J by 9 bases, with 15 bases left in between. CDR3 length: 15 amino acids. Per germline, CDR1 LGHDT and CDR2 YNNKEL (reference sequence). CDR3 in amino acids: CASSQDPGGRTEQFF. The CDR3 region has the DNA TGTGCCAGCAGCCAAGATCCGGGTGGGAGGACTGAGCAGTTCTTC.

The gene calls are TRBV9 and TRBJ1-2; unclear D gene. The germline CDR1 and CDR2 sequences are SGDLS and YYNGEE. CDR3 size: 12 residues. Trimming shortened V by 0 bases and J by 5 bases, and 5 bases separated the two germline ends. CDR3 in DNA: TGTGCCAGCAGCGTAGGGGTGTATGGCTACACCTTC. This sequence encodes CASSVGVYGYTF. Full variable domain (outside the CDR3, taken from reference TRBV9 and TRBJ1-2): DSGVTQTPKHLITATGQRVTLRCSPRSGDLSVYWYQQSLDQGLQFLIQYYNGEERAKGNILERFSAQQFPDLHSELNLSSLELGDSALYFCASSVGVYGYTFGSGTRLTVV.